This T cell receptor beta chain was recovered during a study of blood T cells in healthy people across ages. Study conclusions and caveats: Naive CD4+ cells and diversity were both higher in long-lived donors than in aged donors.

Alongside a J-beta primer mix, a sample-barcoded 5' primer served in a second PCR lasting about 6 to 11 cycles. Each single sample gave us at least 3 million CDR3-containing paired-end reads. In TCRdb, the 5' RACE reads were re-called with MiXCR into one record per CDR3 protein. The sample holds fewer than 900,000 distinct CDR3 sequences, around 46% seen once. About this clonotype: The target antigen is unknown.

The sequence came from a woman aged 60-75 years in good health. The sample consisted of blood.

For the CDR3, the DNA is TGTGCCAGCAGTTCACTAGCAGGGAGTGCGAATCAGCCCCAGCATTTT. Translation: CASSSLAGSANQPQHF. V and J are TRBV12-3 or TRBV12-4 and TRBJ1-5; D possibly corresponds to TRBD1 (5 bases). V lost 4 bases, J lost 4 bases, and 17 bases lay in between. The CDR3 runs 16 residues.